A selection of T cell receptor beta chains follows, all from one sample in a study of human T cells and chemical hapten exposure. Using its own MiXCR run on the reads, TCRdb lists one record per CDR3 protein. In the table there are 120,000 or so distinct CDR3 sequences, about 8.9% of which are singletons. Sequenced material: whole blood. The receptors were sampled from a human donor in good health. Some clones in this sample may be carry-over from other donors' samples. The conserved cysteine and the conserved F or W are not part of the CDR3 here.

v_call cdr3_aa
TRBV20-1 SARRQRGDTDTQY
TRBV5-1 ASSLSASSYGYT
TRBV6-2/TRBV6-3 ASSYRGQVNTEAF
TRBV5-6 ASSLAPSGRPGAQY
TRBV7-9 ASSAGDNTDTQY
TRBV27 ATISQLGAYNEQF
TRBV6-1 ASPPRAGGGTDTQY
TRBV6-2/TRBV6-3 PLREGLVYNEQF
TRBV7-9 ASSLIPGSVGTEAF
TRBV20-1 SARDSHGEQF
TRBV12-3/TRBV12-4 ASRLGGAGSTDTQY
TRBV5-1 ASRLRSSDFSSEQF
TRBV7-3 ASSPNTDTQY
TRBV12-3/TRBV12-4 ASTLGRSRAGELF
TRBV3-1 ASSQDLSAGVAGELF
TRBV5-1 ASSLGAWRGSSYEQY
TRBV7-8 ASSPSTGTGRDTQY
TRBV12-3/TRBV12-4 ASSFTEGETQY
TRBV9 ASSPGNRESTEAF
TRBV7-2 ASSLYTRTGANRNQPQH
TRBV4-1 ASSLGQGRDNEQF
TRBV7-6 ASSLPNSGELF
TRBV4-2 ASSPHVGGGYNEQF
TRBV24-1 ATSVARTAYNEQF
TRBV6-1 ASSEADGWYYNEQF
TRBV25-1 ASSEYGAYEQY
TRBV20-1 SARGSLGTGISYEQY
TRBV9 ASSVEAENIQY
TRBV11-2 ASSFLAEQF
TRBV5-1 ASRQNMNEQF
TRBV7-9 ASSPEGLGQESYEQY
TRBV4-1 ASSQDREGQGPRHEQF
TRBV10-2 AANPRTGHPSEQY
TRBV4-3 ASSQDSINTEAF
TRBV7-4 RSGGSNTGELF
TRBV12-3/TRBV12-4 ASSFGQAGETQY
TRBV19 ASSMGDRGLDEQY
TRBV20-1 SARQAGGPHGYNEQF
TRBV6-1 ASNQRQGYNEQF
TRBV5-1 ASSPGQNNYGYT
TRBV7-6 ASSLAGGSHEEQF